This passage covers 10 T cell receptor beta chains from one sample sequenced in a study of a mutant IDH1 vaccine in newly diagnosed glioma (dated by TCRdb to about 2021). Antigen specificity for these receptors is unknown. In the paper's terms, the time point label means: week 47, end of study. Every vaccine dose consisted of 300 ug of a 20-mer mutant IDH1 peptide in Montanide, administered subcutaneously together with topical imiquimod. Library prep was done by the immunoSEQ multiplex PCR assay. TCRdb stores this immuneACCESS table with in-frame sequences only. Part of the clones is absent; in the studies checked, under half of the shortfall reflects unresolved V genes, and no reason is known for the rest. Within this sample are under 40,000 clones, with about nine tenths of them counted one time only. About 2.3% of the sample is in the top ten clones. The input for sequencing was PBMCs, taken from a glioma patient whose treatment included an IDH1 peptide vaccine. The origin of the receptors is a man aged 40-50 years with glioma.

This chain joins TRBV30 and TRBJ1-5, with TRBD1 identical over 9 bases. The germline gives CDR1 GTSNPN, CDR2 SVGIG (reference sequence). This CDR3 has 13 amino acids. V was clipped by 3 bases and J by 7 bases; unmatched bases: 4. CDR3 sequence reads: CAWRDRGLQPQHF. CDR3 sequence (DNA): TGTGCCTGGAGGGACAGGGGTTTACAGCCCCAGCATTTT.

The CDR3 spells CASSIAPGGHEAFF. CDR3 bases: TGTGCCAGTAGTATTGCCCCAGGAGGACATGAAGCTTTCTTT. The gene calls are TRBV19 and TRBJ1-1; D perhaps matches TRBD1 (5 bases). The CDR3 runs 14 residues. Germline assignment: CDR1 LNHDA and CDR2 SQIVND (reference sequence). Trimming took off 3 bases at V and 7 bases at J, with 15 bases between the two ends.

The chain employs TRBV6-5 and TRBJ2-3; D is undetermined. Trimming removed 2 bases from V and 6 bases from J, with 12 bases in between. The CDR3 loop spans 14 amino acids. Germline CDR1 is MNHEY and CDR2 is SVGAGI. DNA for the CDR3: TGTGCCAGCAGTTACACCGAGGAAGCGGATACGCAGTATTTT. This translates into CASSYTEEADTQYF.

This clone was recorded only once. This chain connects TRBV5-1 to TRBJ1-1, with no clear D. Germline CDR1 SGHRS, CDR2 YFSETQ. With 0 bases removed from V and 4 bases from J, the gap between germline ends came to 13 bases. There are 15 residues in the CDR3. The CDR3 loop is CASSLAERSGTEAFF. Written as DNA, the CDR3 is TGCGCCAGCAGCTTGGCCGAGCGGTCGGGCACTGAAGCTTTCTTT.

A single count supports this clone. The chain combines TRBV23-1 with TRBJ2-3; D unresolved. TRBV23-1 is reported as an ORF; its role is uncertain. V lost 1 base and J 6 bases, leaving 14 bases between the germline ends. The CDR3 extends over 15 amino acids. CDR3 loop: CASSQFYRASDTQYF. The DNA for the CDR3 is TGCGCCAGCAGTCAATTTTACCGGGCGAGTGATACGCAGTATTTT.

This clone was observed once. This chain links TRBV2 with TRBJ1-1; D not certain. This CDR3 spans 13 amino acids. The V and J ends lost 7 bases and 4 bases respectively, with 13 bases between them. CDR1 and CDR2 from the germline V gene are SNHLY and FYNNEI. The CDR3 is CASMGGSRTEAFF. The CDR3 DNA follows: TGTGCCAGCATGGGAGGGAGCCGCACTGAAGCTTTCTTT. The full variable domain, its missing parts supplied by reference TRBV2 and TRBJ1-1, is EPEVTQTPSHQVTQMGQEVILRCVPISNHLYFYWYRQILGQKVEFLVSFYNNEISEKSEIFDDQFSVERPDGSNFTLKIRSTKLEDSAMYFCASMGGSRTEAFFGQGTRLTVV.

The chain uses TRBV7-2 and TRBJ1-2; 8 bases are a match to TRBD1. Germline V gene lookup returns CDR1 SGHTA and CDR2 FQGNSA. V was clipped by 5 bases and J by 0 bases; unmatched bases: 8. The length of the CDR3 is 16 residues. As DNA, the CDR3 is TGTGCCAGCAGCCCTCGGACAGGGCGATCTAACTATGGCTACACCTTC. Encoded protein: CASSPRTGRSNYGYTF.

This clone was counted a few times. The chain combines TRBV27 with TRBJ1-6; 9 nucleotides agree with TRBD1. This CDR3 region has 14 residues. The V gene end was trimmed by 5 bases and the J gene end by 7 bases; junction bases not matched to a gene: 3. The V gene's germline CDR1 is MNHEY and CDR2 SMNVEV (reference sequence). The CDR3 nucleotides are TGTGCCAGCAGTGCCGGGACAGGGAATTCACCCCTCCACTTT. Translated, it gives CASSAGTGNSPLHF.

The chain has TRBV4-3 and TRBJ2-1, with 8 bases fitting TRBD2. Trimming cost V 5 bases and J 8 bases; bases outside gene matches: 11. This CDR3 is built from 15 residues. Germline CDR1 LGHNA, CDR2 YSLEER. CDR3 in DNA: TGCGCCAGCAGCGAATCTTGGACGGGAGGGGATGAGCAGTTCTTC. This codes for CASSESWTGGDEQFF.

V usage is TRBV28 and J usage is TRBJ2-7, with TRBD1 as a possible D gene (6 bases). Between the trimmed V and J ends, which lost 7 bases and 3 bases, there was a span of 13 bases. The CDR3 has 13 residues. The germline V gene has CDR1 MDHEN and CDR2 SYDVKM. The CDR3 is CASKLRGYYEQYV. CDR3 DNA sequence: TGTGCCAGCAAACTCAGGGGATACTACGAGCAGTACGTC.